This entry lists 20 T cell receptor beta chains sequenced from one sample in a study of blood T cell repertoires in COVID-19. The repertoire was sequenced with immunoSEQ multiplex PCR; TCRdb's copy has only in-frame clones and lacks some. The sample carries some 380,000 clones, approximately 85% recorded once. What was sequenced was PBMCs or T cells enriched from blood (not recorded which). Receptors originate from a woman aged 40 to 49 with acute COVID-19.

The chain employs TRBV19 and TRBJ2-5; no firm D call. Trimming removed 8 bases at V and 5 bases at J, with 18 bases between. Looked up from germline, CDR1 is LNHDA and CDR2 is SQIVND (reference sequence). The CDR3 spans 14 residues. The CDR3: CASGLVAPRETQYF. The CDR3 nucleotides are TGTGCCAGTGGGCTGGTCGCCCCCCGGGAGACCCAGTACTTC.

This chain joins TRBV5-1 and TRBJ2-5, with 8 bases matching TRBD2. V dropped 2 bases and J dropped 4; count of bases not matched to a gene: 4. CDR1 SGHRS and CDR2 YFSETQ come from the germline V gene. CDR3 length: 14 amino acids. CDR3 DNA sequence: TGCGCCAGCAGCTTCGGACTAGCAGGAGAGACCCAGTACTTC. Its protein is CASSFGLAGETQYF.

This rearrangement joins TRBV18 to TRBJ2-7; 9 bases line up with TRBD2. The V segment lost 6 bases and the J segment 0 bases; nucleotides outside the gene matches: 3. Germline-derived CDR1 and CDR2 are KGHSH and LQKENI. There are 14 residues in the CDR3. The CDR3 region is CASSRGGDSYEQYF. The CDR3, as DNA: TGTGCCAGCTCGCGGGGGGGGGACTCCTACGAGCAGTACTTC.

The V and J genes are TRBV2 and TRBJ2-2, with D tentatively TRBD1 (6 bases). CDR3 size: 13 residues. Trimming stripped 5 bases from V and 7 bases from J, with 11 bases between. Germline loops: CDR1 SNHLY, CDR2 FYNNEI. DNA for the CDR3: TGTGCCAGCAGTCCTCAGGGGTACGGGGAGCTGTTTTTT. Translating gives CASSPQGYGELFF.

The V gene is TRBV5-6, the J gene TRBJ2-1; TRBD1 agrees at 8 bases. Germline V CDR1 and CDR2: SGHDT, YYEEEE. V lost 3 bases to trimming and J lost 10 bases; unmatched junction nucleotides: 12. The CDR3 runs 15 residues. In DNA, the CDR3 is TGTGCCAGCAGCTCCCCCACGGACAGGGCAAGCGAGCAGTTCTTC. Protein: CASSSPTDRASEQFF.

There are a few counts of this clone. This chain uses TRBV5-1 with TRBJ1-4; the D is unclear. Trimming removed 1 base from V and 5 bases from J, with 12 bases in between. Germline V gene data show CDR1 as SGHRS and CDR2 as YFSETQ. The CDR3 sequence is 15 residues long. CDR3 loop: CASSLLRGLNEKLFF. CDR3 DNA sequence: TGCGCCAGCAGCTTGTTACGAGGGCTAAATGAAAAACTGTTTTTT. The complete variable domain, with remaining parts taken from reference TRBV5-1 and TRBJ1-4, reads KAGVTQTPRYLIKTRGQQVTLSCSPISGHRSVSWYQQTPGQGLQFLFEYFSETQRNKGNFPGRFSGRQFSNSRSEMNVSTLELGDSALYLCASSLLRGLNEKLFFGSGTQLSVL.

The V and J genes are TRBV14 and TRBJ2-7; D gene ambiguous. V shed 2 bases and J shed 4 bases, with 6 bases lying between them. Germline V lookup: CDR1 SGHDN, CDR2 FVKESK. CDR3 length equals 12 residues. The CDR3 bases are TGTGCCAGCAGCCAACTCGGGTACGAGCAGTACTTC. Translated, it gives CASSQLGYEQYF.

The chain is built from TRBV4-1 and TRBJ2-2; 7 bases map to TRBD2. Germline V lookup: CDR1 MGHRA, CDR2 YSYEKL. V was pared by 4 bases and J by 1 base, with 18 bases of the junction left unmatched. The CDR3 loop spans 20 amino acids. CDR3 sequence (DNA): TGCGCCAGCAGCCGCCCCGGGGGACTAAGCAGAGGAAGGAACACCGGGGAGCTGTTTTTT. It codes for CASSRPGGLSRGRNTGELFF.

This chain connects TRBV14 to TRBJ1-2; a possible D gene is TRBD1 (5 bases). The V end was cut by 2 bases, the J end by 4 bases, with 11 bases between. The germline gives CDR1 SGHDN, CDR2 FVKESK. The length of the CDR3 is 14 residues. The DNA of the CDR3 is TGTGCCAGCAGCCAAAACCAGGGTAGCTATGGCTACACCTTC. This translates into CASSQNQGSYGYTF.

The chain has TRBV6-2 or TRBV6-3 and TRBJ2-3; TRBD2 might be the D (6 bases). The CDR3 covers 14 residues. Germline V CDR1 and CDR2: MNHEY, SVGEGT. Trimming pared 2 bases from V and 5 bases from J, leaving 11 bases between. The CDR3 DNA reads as TGTGCCAGCAGTTACCCGGGACTGAGAGATACGCAGTATTTT. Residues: CASSYPGLRDTQYF.

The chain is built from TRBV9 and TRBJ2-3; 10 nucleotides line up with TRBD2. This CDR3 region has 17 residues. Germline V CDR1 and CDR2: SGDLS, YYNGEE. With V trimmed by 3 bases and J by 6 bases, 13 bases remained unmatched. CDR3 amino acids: CASSDPLAGGPPDTQYF. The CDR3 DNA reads TGTGCCAGCAGCGACCCTTTAGCGGGGGGCCCTCCGGATACGCAGTATTTT.

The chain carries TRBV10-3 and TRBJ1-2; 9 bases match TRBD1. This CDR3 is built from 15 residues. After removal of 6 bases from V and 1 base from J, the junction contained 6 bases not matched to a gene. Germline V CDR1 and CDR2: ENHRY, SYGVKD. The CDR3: CAIREQGADNYGYTF. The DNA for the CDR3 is TGTGCCATCAGGGAACAGGGGGCGGATAACTATGGCTACACCTTC.

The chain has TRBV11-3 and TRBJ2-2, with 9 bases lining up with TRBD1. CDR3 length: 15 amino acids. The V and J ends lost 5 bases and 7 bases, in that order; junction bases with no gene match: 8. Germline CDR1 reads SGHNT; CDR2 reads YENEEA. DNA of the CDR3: TGTGCCAGCAGCCAATGGGACAGGGACTTCGGGGAGCTGTTTTTT. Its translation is CASSQWDRDFGELFF.

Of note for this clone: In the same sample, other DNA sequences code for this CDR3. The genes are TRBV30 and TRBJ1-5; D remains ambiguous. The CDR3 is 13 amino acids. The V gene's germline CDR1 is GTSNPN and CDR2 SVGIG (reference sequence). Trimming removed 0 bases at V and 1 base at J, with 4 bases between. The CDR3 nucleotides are TGTGCCTGGAGTGTAGCAAGCAATCAGCCCCAGCATTTT. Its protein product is CAWSVASNQPQHF.

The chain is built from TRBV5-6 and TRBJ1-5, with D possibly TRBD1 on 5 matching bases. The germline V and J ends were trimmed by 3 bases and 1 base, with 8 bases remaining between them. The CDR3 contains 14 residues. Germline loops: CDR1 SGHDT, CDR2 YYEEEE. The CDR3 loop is CASSSDSSNQPQHF. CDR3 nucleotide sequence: TGTGCCAGCAGCTCCGACAGCAGCAATCAGCCCCAGCATTTT.

The CDR3 DNA follows: TGTGCCAGCAGCCAATTAGCCTCAGGGGGCGGTGGCTACACCTTC. Amino acid sequence: CASSQLASGGGGYTF. This chain connects TRBV3-1 (or the pseudogene TRBV3-2) to TRBJ1-2; 8 bases match TRBD1. The junction had 9 bases not matched to a gene; V was cut back by 2 bases and J by 7 bases. The germline V gene has CDR1 LGHDT and CDR2 YNNKEL (reference sequence). CDR3 size: 15 residues.

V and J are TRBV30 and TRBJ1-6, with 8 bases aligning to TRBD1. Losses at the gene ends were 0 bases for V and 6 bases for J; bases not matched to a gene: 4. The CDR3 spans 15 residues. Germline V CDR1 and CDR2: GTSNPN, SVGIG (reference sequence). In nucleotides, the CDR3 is TGTGCCTGGAGTGTAAACAGGGGGACTAATTCACCCCTCCACTTT. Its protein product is CAWSVNRGTNSPLHF.

CDR3 loop: CASSPDRLNTGELFF. CDR3 in DNA: TGTGCCAGCAGCCCCGACAGGCTTAACACCGGGGAGCTGTTTTTT. The gene calls are TRBV11-2 and TRBJ2-2, with D perhaps TRBD1 (6 bases). This CDR3 spans 15 amino acids. Trimming cost V 5 bases and J 2 bases, with 12 bases left between them. Germline lookup yields CDR1 SGHAT and CDR2 FQNNGV.

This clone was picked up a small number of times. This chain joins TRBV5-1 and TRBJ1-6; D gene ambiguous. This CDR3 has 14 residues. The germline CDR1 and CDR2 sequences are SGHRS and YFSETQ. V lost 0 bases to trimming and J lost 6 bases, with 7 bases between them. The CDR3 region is CASSLVQVNSPLHF. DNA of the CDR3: TGCGCCAGCAGCTTGGTACAAGTTAATTCACCCCTCCACTTT.

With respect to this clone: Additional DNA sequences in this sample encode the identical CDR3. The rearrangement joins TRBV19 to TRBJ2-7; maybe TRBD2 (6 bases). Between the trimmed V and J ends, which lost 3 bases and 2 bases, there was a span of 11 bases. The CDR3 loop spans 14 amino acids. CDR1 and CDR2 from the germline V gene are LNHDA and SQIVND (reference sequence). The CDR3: CASSIGTGPYEQYF. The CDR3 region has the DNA TGTGCCAGTAGTATCGGGACTGGACCCTACGAGCAGTACTTC.